Below are 10 T cell receptor beta chains sequenced from a single sample in a study of control samples from healthy donors and cancer patients. TCRdb's table, derived via immunoSEQ multiplex PCR, lists solely in-frame clones and lacks some. Of about 120,000 clones in the sample, more than 85% are singletons; the top ten hold roughly 2.7%. Sequencing was performed on blood. These receptors were obtained from a man under 40 in good health.

The rearrangement joins TRBV28 to TRBJ1-2; perhaps TRBD1 as D (5 bases). Trimming took off 6 bases at V and 4 bases at J, with 21 bases between the two ends. Germline V gene data show CDR1 as MDHEN and CDR2 as SYDVKM. CDR3 length: 16 amino acids. The CDR3 protein is CASSTSGAGYAYGYTF. The CDR3 DNA follows: TGTGCCAGCAGCACCTCGGGAGCAGGGTATGCCTATGGCTACACCTTC.

V and J are TRBV5-6 and TRBJ1-3, with D unresolved. This CDR3 is built from 13 residues. The ends were cut back, 1 base at V and 4 bases at J, with 6 bases in the middle. Looked up from germline, CDR1 is SGHDT and CDR2 is YYEEEE. CDR3 nucleotides: TGTGCCAGCAGCTTGTCCAGAGGAAACACCATATATTTT. Translation: CASSLSRGNTIYF.

The chain couples TRBV4-1 to TRBJ2-3, with TRBD1 matching 8 bases. Germline trimming cut 1 base from V and 4 bases from J; bases unmatched to any gene: 7. The CDR3 covers 16 residues. Looked up from germline, CDR1 is MGHRA and CDR2 is YSYEKL. CDR3 residues: CASSQVDRGIADTQYF. The CDR3 region has the DNA TGCGCCAGCAGCCAAGTAGACAGGGGAATTGCAGATACGCAGTATTTT.

The chain joins TRBV2 to TRBJ2-6; 7 nucleotides agree with TRBD1. The V segment lost 5 bases and the J segment 1 base; nucleotides outside the gene matches: 11. CDR1 is SNHLY and CDR2 is FYNNEI in the germline V gene. This CDR3 comprises 18 residues. The CDR3 DNA follows: TGTGCCAGCAGTCGGTCTCGGGACAGAGTTTCTGGGGCCAACGTCCTGACTTTC. It specifies CASSRSRDRVSGANVLTF.

This chain links TRBV5-1 with TRBJ1-1; a weak D match, TRBD1 (5 bases). The CDR3 spans 14 residues. V was trimmed by 4 bases and J by 4 bases, leaving 14 bases between them. CDR1 is SGHRS, CDR2 YFSETQ, per germline. CDR3 DNA sequence: TGCGCCAGCAGCCTCCAGGGTTGGACCACTGAAGCTTTCTTT. Its translation is CASSLQGWTTEAFF.

This clone has only a few counts. This chain uses TRBV28 with TRBJ1-5, with D tentatively TRBD1 (5 bases). Germline CDR1 MDHEN, CDR2 SYDVKM. V lost 4 bases and J lost 0, with 22 bases in between. There are 19 residues in the CDR3. The CDR3 region is CASSYRRGRNPYSNQPQHF. DNA for the CDR3: TGTGCCAGCAGTTACCGTAGGGGACGGAATCCATATAGCAATCAGCCCCAGCATTTT.

This chain joins TRBV19 and TRBJ1-5; D gene ambiguous. V dropped 5 bases and J dropped 4 bases, with 6 bases sitting between them. CDR3 length: 12 residues. Looked up from germline, CDR1 is LNHDA and CDR2 is SQIVND (reference sequence). The CDR3 here is CASSWRNQPQHF. For the CDR3, the DNA is TGTGCCAGTAGTTGGAGGAATCAGCCCCAGCATTTT.

The genes are TRBV5-6 and TRBJ2-2; D gene ambiguous. Germline CDR1 reads SGHDT; CDR2 reads YYEEEE. This CDR3 has 14 amino acids. Deletions cut 3 bases from V and 3 bases from J, with 9 bases between. The chain's CDR3 is CASSYDTYTGELFF. In DNA, the CDR3 is TGTGCCAGCAGCTATGACACCTACACCGGGGAGCTGTTTTTT.

The V gene is TRBV5-1, the J gene TRBJ2-3, with 8 bases lining up with TRBD1. Trimming at V came to 4 bases and at J to 2 bases, leaving 3 bases not matched to a gene. Germline CDR1 and CDR2: SGHRS and YFSETQ. There are 14 residues in the CDR3. CDR3 DNA sequence: TGCGCCAGCAGCCGACAGGGGACCACAGATACGCAGTATTTT. Protein product: CASSRQGTTDTQYF.

This clone was recorded once. This chain links TRBV7-8 with TRBJ2-3; 10 bases fit TRBD2. V gave up 0 bases and J gave up 0 bases; unmatched junction bases: 6. This CDR3 region has 18 residues. Germline assignment: CDR1 SGHVS and CDR2 FQNEAQ. The CDR3 reads CASSLAASGGISTDTQYF. The DNA of the CDR3 is TGTGCCAGCAGCTTAGCGGCTAGCGGGGGAATTAGCACAGATACGCAGTATTTT. The complete variable domain, with remaining parts taken from reference TRBV7-8 and TRBJ2-3, reads GAGVSQSPRYKVAKRGQDVALRCDPISGHVSLFWYQQALGQGPEFLTYFQNEAQLDKSGLPSDRFFAERPEGSVSTLKIQRTQQEDSAVYLCASSLAASGGISTDTQYFGPGTRLTVL.